Below are 13 T cell receptor beta chains sequenced from a single sample in a study of identical twins. Each CDR3 protein gets one entry after TCRdb re-called the 5' RACE reads with MiXCR. The table includes approximately 230,000 distinct CDR3 sequences, about an eighth detected once. Material: memory (CD45RO+) T cells sorted from blood. These receptors all come from a woman between 18 and 29 years old in good health.

The V and J genes are TRBV20-1 and TRBJ2-7; 7 nucleotides line up with TRBD2. Germline V gives CDR1 DFQATT, CDR2 SNEGSKA (reference sequence). J lost 5 bases, V lost 4 bases, and 8 bases had no gene match. The length of the CDR3 is 13 residues. CDR3 protein: CSANLAGVDEQYF. CDR3 sequence (DNA): TGCAGTGCTAACCTTGCGGGAGTCGACGAGCAGTACTTC.

This clonotype was seen a few times. The chain has TRBV9 and TRBJ1-1; D is perhaps TRBD1 (6 bases). Germline V lookup: CDR1 SGDLS, CDR2 YYNGEE. The ends were cut back, 3 bases at V and 8 bases at J, with 17 bases in the middle. The CDR3 runs 14 residues. Written as DNA, the CDR3 is TGTGCCAGCAGCGCAGGGGACCCCTACTCGGAAGCTTTCTTT. Translation gives CASSAGDPYSEAFF.

This chain joins TRBV15 and TRBJ2-1; a possible D gene is TRBD2 (6 bases). Trimming took off 1 base at V and 8 bases at J, with 15 bases between the two ends. Germline lookup yields CDR1 LNHNV and CDR2 YYDKDF (reference sequence). The CDR3 extends over 15 amino acids. The CDR3 DNA reads as TGTGCCACCAGCAGAGGAGCAGGAGGGCGAGATGAGCAGTTCTTC. This encodes CATSRGAGGRDEQFF.

This clonotype was observed a handful of times. This chain uses TRBV29-1 with TRBJ1-1, with 10 bases identical to TRBD1. V was pared by 7 bases and J by 11 bases, with 10 bases of the junction left unmatched. CDR1 is SQVTM and CDR2 is ANQGSEA in the germline V gene. This CDR3 spans 12 amino acids. The CDR3 loop is CSGTGQGKKAFF. The DNA of the CDR3 is TGCAGCGGTACGGGACAGGGGAAAAAGGCTTTCTTT.

V is TRBV12-3 or TRBV12-4 and J is TRBJ1-1; TRBD1 aligns across 10 bases. After removal of 6 bases from V and 6 bases from J, the junction contained 7 bases not matched to a gene. The CDR3 has 14 residues. CDR3 protein: CASRPGTGVAEAFF. CDR3 DNA sequence: TGTGCCAGCAGGCCCGGGACAGGGGTGGCTGAAGCTTTCTTT.

This clonotype was recorded many times. The chain combines TRBV29-1 with TRBJ1-6; no definite D call. Trimming stripped 6 bases from V and 9 bases from J, with 21 bases between. CDR1 SQVTM and CDR2 ANQGSEA come from the germline V gene. There are 15 residues in the CDR3. DNA for the CDR3: TGCAGCGTCCGTGAGGGTTTGGGCCACGGTTCACCCCTCCACTTT. Translation gives CSVREGLGHGSPLHF.

The chain combines TRBV20-1 with TRBJ2-3; maybe TRBD2 (5 bases). Germline CDR1 reads DFQATT; CDR2 reads SNEGSKA (reference sequence). The CDR3 has 14 residues. V lost 6 bases and J 0 bases, leaving 13 bases between the germline ends. CDR3 nucleotide sequence: TGCAGTGCATTTCGAAGCGGCAGCACAGATACGCAGTATTTT. Its protein product is CSAFRSGSTDTQYF.

The chain uses TRBV2 and TRBJ2-5; D uncertain. V lost 7 bases to trimming and J lost 5 bases, with 8 bases between them. Germline V gene sequence: CDR1 SNHLY, CDR2 FYNNEI. The CDR3 is 11 residues long. Here the CDR3 DNA reads TGTGCCAGCACTAGGTTGGAGACCCAGTACTTC. Translating it yields CASTRLETQYF.

The V call is TRBV2, the J call TRBJ1-5; perhaps TRBD1 as D (5 bases). Germline V gives CDR1 SNHLY, CDR2 FYNNEI. The CDR3 extends over 15 amino acids. Between the trimmed V and J ends, which lost 5 bases and 0 bases, there was a span of 11 bases. CDR3 region: CASSPKTVSNQPQHF. CDR3 nucleotides: TGTGCCAGCAGTCCTAAGACAGTTAGCAATCAGCCCCAGCATTTT.

This clonotype has more than one count but fewer than ten. CDR3 sequence (DNA): TGTGCCAGCAGCCAAGATCTAACTAGCAAGCAGTTCTTC. It encodes CASSQDLTSKQFF. V gene TRBV3-1 combines with J gene TRBJ2-1; D possibly corresponds to TRBD2 (6 bases). Trimming pared 0 bases from V and 11 bases from J, leaving 11 bases between. The CDR3 consists of 13 residues. CDR1 is LGHDT and CDR2 is YNNKEL in the germline V gene (reference sequence).

This chain links TRBV3-1 with TRBJ2-3; D possibly corresponds to TRBD1 (5 bases). V was trimmed by 1 base and J by 2 bases, leaving 19 bases between them. CDR3 length equals 18 residues. Per the germline V gene, CDR1 is LGHDT and CDR2 is YNNKEL (reference sequence). The CDR3 DNA follows: TGTGCCAGCAGCCAAGCGACCAGACCCAGGGCATACACAGATACGCAGTATTTT. Translating gives CASSQATRPRAYTDTQYF.

A few counts support this clonotype. J is TRBJ2-5 and V is TRBV30, with unresolved D. Trimming removed 3 bases from V and 0 bases from J, with 5 bases in between. Germline values: CDR1 GTSNPN, CDR2 SVGIG (reference sequence). There are 12 residues in the CDR3. Here the CDR3 reads CAWRGYQETQYF. In DNA form, the CDR3 reads TGTGCCTGGAGGGGGTACCAAGAGACCCAGTACTTC.

This clonotype has more than one count but fewer than ten. The chain uses TRBV9 and TRBJ1-5, with D uncertain. With 3 bases removed from V and 0 bases from J, the gap between germline ends came to 10 bases. CDR1 SGDLS and CDR2 YYNGEE come from the germline V gene. The CDR3 contains 15 residues. Here the CDR3 reads CASSAAQDSNQPQHF. CDR3 coding DNA: TGTGCCAGCAGCGCGGCCCAGGATAGCAATCAGCCCCAGCATTTT.